The clone carrying this TCR beta chain has just a few counts. What it binds is not known. Looked up from germline, CDR1 is MNHEY and CDR2 is SMNVEV (reference sequence). The CDR3 has 16 residues. The germline V and J ends were trimmed by 6 bases and 2 bases, with 17 bases remaining between them. MiXCR, applied by TCRdb to the reads, yields one record per CDR3 protein. This table holds 630,000 or so distinct CDR3 sequences, roughly 26% found once. This sample is part of a study of T cell repertoires in cytomegalovirus infection. Study-level background: Both CMV infection and a matching HLA type were indicated by public TCR beta signatures.

Whole-study findings and limits: In two of eight donors, the top clonotype was HLA-C-restricted CMV-specific.

The rearrangement links TRBV27 to TRBJ2-1, with a tentative D call TRBD1 (7 bases). The specimen sequenced was CD8+ T cells from PBMCs. The origin of this receptor is a human donor in good health (CMV status not recorded). Some clones in this sample may be carry-over from other donors' samples. The chain's CDR3 is CASSPPWRGPYNEQFF. The DNA for the CDR3 is TGTGCCAGCAGCCCACCGTGGAGGGGGCCCTACAATGAGCAGTTCTTC.